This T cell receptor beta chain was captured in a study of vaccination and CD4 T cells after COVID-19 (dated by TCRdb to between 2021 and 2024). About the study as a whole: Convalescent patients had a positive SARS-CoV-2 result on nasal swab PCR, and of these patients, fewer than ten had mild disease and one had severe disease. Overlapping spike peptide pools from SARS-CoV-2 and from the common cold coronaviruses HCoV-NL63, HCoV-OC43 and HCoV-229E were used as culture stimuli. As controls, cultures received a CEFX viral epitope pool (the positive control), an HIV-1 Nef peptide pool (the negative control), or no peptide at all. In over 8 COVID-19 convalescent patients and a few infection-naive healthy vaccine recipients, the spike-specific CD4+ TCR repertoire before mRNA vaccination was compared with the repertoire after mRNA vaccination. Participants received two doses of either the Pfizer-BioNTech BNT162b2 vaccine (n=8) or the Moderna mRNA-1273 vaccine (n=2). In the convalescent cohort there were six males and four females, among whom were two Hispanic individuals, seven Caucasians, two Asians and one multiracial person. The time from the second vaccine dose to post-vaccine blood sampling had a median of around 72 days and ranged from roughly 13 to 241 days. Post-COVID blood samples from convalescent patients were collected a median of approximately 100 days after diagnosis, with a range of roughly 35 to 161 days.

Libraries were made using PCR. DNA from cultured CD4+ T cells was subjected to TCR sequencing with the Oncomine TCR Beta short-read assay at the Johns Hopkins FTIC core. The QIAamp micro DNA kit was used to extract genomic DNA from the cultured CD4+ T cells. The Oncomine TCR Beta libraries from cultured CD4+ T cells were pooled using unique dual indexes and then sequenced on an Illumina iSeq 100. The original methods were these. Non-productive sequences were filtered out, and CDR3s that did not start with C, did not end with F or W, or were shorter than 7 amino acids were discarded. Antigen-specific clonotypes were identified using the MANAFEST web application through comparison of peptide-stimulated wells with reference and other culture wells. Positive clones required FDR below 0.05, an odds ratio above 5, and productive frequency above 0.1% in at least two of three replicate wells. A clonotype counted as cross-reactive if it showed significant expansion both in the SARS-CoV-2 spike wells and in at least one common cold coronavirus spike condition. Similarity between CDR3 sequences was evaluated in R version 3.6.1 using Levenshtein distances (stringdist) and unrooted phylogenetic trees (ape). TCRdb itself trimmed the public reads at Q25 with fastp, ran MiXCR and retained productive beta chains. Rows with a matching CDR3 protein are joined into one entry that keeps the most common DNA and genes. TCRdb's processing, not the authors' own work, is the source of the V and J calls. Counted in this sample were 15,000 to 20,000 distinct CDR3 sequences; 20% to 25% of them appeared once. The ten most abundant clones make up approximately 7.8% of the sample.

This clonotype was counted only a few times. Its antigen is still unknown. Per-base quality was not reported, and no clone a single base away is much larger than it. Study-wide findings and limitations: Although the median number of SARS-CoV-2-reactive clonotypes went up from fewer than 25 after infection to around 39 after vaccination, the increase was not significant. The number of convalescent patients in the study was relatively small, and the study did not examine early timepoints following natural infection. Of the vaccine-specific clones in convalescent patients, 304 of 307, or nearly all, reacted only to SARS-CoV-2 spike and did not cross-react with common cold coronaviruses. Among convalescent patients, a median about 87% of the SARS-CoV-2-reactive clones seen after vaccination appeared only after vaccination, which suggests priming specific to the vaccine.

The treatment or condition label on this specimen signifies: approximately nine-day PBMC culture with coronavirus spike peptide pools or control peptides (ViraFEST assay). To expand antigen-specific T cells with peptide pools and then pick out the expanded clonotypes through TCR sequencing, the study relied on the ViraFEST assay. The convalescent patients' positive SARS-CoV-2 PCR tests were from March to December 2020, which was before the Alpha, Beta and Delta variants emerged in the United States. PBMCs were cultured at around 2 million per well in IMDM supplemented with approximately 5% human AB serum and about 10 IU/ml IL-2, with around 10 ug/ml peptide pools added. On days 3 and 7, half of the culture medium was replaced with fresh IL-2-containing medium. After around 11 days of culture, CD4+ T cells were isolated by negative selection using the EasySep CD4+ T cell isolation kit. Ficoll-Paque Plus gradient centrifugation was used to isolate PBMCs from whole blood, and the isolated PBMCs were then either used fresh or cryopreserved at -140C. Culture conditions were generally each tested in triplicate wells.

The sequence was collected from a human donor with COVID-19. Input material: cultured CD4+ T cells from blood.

The CDR3 sequence is CASSFGGSVYGYTF. The sequenced DNA: TGTGCCAGCAGTTTCGGGGGCAGCGTCTATGGCTACACCTTC. The sequence joins TRBV28 to TRBJ1-2; the D region possibly corresponds to TRBD1 (6 bases align). From the cysteine up to the phenylalanine, the CDR3 has a length of 14 residues. Only CDR3 DNA is held: 42 bases, read in frame from base 1. V is pared back by 3 bases and J by 4 bases, with 12 bases lying between the germline termini. Looking up the germline V gene yields CDR1 MDHEN and CDR2 SYDVKM.